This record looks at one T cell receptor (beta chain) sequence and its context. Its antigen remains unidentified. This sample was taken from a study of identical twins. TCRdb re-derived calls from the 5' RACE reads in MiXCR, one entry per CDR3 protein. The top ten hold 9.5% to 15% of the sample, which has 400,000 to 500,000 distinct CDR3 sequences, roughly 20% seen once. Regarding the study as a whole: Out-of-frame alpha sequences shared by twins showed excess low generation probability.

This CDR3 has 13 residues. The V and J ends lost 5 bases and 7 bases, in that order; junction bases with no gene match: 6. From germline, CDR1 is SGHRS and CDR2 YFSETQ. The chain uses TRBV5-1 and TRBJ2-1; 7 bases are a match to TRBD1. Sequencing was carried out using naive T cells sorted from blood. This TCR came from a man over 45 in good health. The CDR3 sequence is CASSMEQGNEQFF. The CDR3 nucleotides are TGCGCCAGCAGTATGGAACAGGGGAATGAGCAGTTCTTC.